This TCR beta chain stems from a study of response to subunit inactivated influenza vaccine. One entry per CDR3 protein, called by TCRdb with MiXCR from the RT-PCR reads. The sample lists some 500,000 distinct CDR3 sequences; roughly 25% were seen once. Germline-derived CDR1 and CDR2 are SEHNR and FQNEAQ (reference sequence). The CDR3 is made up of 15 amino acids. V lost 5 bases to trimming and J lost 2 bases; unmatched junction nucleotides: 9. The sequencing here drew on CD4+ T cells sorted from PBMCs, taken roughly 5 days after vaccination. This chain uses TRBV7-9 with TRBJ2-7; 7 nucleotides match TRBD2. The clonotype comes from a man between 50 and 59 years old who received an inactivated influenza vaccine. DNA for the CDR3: TGTGCCAGCAGCCAATCCGGGACTAAGACCTACGAGCAGTACTTC. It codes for CASSQSGTKTYEQYF.